The clone carrying this T cell receptor beta chain has more than one count but fewer than ten. Its target is not known. CD4+ T cells from unexposed donors were obtained before the COVID-19 pandemic (2011-2018). Isolation of CD4+ T cells took place after about 10 days in culture. The data derive from a study of CD4 T cells in relation to SARS-CoV-2 and coronaviruses. Profiling relied on immunoSEQ multiplex PCR, and the TCRdb table lists in-frame clones only, not all of them. Of 15,000 to 25,000 clones in the sample, around 80% were seen once. CDR1 and CDR2 (germline): SGHTA, FQGNSA. The V end lost 1 base, the J end lost 2 bases, and 13 bases lay between the germline ends. The CDR3 extends over 16 amino acids.

The chain carries TRBV7-2 and TRBJ2-3, with D perhaps matching TRBD2 (6 bases). The specimen was CD4+ T cells from PBMCs, cultured in vitro. This clonotype was obtained from a human donor in good health. The CDR3 DNA reads as TGTGCCAGCAGCTTAGACTCCGGGACTTCCACAGATACGCAGTATTTT. This translates into CASSLDSGTSTDTQYF. The complete variable domain, with remaining parts taken from reference TRBV7-2 and TRBJ2-3, reads GAGVSQSPSNKVTEKGKDVELRCDPISGHTALYWYRQSLGQGLEFLIYFQGNSAPDKSGLPSDRFSAERTGGSVSTLTIQRTQQEDSAVYLCASSLDSGTSTDTQYFGPGTRLTVL.